The 32 T cell receptor beta chains below were found in one sample sequenced in a study of siplizumab effects on memory and regulatory T cells. The protocol was immunoSEQ multiplex PCR, while the TCRdb copy is restricted to in-frame clones and leaves out a portion. Among 85,000 to 130,000 clones, around 92% were seen once, and the ten largest hold approximately 0.71%. The sequenced sample was Tregs sorted from blood. The receptors were sampled from a human donor in good health.

The chain recombines TRBV11-2 with TRBJ2-2; TRBD2 aligns across 16 bases. V dropped 4 bases and J dropped 6; count of bases not matched to a gene: 8. Germline values: CDR1 SGHAT, CDR2 FQNNGV. The CDR3 is 18 residues long. CDR3 in amino acids: CASSSKGLAGGPAGELFF. As DNA, the CDR3 is TGTGCCAGCAGCTCAAAGGGACTAGCGGGAGGGCCGGCCGGGGAGCTGTTTTTT.

The chain recombines TRBV9 with TRBJ2-1; unclear D gene. In germline, CDR1 is SGDLS, CDR2 YYNGEE. The CDR3 contains 15 residues. The ends were cut back, 6 bases at V and 0 bases at J, with 13 bases in the middle. The CDR3 region has the DNA TGTGCCAGCATGCCCCACGCTTTCTCCTACAATGAGCAGTTCTTC. This encodes CASMPHAFSYNEQFF.

In its sample, this clone was seen once. The chain is built from TRBV19 and TRBJ1-3; TRBD1 might be the D (5 bases). Between the trimmed V and J ends, which lost 6 bases and 0 bases, there was a span of 15 bases. The CDR3 extends over 16 amino acids. Germline CDR1 reads LNHDA; CDR2 reads SQIVND (reference sequence). The CDR3, as DNA: TGTGCCAGTAGCCAGGCCACAGGAAACTCTGGAAACACCATATATTTT. Translating gives CASSQATGNSGNTIYF.

The chain uses TRBV27 and TRBJ2-3; 9 bases match TRBD1. Per the germline V gene, CDR1 is MNHEY and CDR2 is SMNVEV (reference sequence). After removal of 8 bases from V and 1 base from J, the junction contained 7 bases not matched to a gene. The CDR3 runs 15 residues. The CDR3 protein is CASAYRGLRTDTQYF. In DNA, the CDR3 is TGTGCCAGCGCTTACAGGGGGCTTCGCACAGATACGCAGTATTTT.

The V call is TRBV18, the J call TRBJ1-2, with D possibly TRBD1 on 6 matching bases. Germline assignment: CDR1 KGHSH and CDR2 LQKENI. The CDR3 runs 14 residues. With 3 bases removed from V and 4 bases from J, the gap between germline ends came to 12 bases. CDR3 DNA: TGTGCCAGCTCACCCCAGGAAGGGGGCTATGGCTACACCTTC. This sequence encodes CASSPQEGGYGYTF.

The V gene is TRBV5-1, the J gene TRBJ1-2; 7 nucleotides agree with TRBD1. The CDR3 runs 14 residues. Per the germline V gene, CDR1 is SGHRS and CDR2 is YFSETQ. The ends lost 3 bases at V and 3 bases at J; junction bases unmatched: 5. The CDR3: CASSSGQSHYGYTF. CDR3 nucleotides: TGCGCCAGCAGCTCGGGACAGTCTCACTATGGCTACACCTTC.

The J gene is TRBJ1-3, the V gene TRBV18; tentative D call: TRBD1 (5 bases). Per germline, CDR1 KGHSH and CDR2 LQKENI. Trimming left V 6 bases short and J 0 bases short, with 15 bases between. This CDR3 comprises 16 residues. The CDR3 loop reads CASSGDGAPSGNTIYF. The CDR3 DNA follows: TGTGCCAGCTCGGGGGACGGGGCTCCCTCTGGAAACACCATATATTTT.

V usage is TRBV27 and J usage is TRBJ2-1; TRBD1 might be the D (6 bases). The ends were cut back, 1 base at V and 0 bases at J, with 16 bases in the middle. CDR3 length equals 18 residues. In germline, CDR1 is MNHEY, CDR2 SMNVEV (reference sequence). The CDR3 DNA sequence: TGTGCCAGCAGTTTATTTGGCTGGGACACCAACTCCTACAATGAGCAGTTCTTC. This codes for CASSLFGWDTNSYNEQFF.

The chain combines TRBV2 with TRBJ2-5; 7 nucleotides align to TRBD2. Germline CDR1 and CDR2: SNHLY and FYNNEI. With V trimmed by 8 bases and J by 3 bases, 12 bases remained unmatched. The CDR3 is 15 residues long. In DNA form, the CDR3 reads TGTGCCAGCTCCAAGGGTCCTAGCGGCAAAGAGACCCAGTACTTC. It translates to CASSKGPSGKETQYF.

The rearrangement links TRBV11-1 to TRBJ2-1; D is unresolved. CDR3 length: 11 amino acids. V was shortened by 1 base and J by 7 bases, with 2 bases between the two germline ends. Germline lookup yields CDR1 SGHAT and CDR2 FQDESV (reference sequence). The CDR3 loop reads CASSLENEQFF. The CDR3 DNA is TGTGCCAGCAGCTTAGAGAATGAGCAGTTCTTC.

This clone was counted once. The chain carries TRBV18 and TRBJ2-7; 7 nucleotides agree with TRBD2. This CDR3 region has 16 residues. Germline V gene sequence: CDR1 KGHSH, CDR2 LQKENI. J lost 4 bases, V lost 0 bases, and 9 bases had no gene match. The CDR3 bases are TGTGCCAGCTCACCACCGGCAGCGGGGTTGGGATACGAGCAGTACTTC. This codes for CASSPPAAGLGYEQYF.

The V gene is TRBV7-8, the J gene TRBJ1-1; D uncertain. The CDR3 covers 14 residues. Germline values: CDR1 SGHVS, CDR2 FQNEAQ. V was clipped by 4 bases and J by 7 bases, with 16 bases between them. The CDR3 bases are TGTGCCAGCAGCTCTGGGTACCTGCTGGGTGAAGCTTTCTTT. Encoded protein: CASSSGYLLGEAFF.

A single count supports this clone. The V and J genes are TRBV9 and TRBJ1-2; D remains ambiguous. Trimming shortened V by 0 bases and J by 3 bases, and 9 bases separated the two germline ends. Looked up from germline, CDR1 is SGDLS and CDR2 is YYNGEE. The length of the CDR3 is 14 residues. In DNA, the CDR3 is TGTGCCAGCAGCGTAGGTTCTATTCACTATGGCTACACCTTC. Its translation: CASSVGSIHYGYTF.

The chain employs TRBV6-5 and TRBJ2-1; TRBD2 matches at 9 bases. This CDR3 spans 16 amino acids. V lost 0 bases and J lost 9; bases outside the gene matches: 9. Germline V gives CDR1 MNHEY, CDR2 SVGAGI. The CDR3 here is CASSYSWLAGSGEQFF. In DNA, the CDR3 is TGTGCCAGCAGTTACTCCTGGCTAGCGGGAAGCGGTGAGCAGTTCTTC.

This chain joins TRBV5-1 and TRBJ2-5; perhaps TRBD1 as D (6 bases). Germline V gene sequence: CDR1 SGHRS, CDR2 YFSETQ. The CDR3 sequence is 16 residues long. V was shortened by 2 bases and J by 5 bases, with 19 bases between the two germline ends. In DNA form, the CDR3 reads TGCGCCAGCAGCTTTCGGACAGCCGCTGTGATCGAGACCCAGTACTTC. This codes for CASSFRTAAVIETQYF.

The chain is built from TRBV18 and TRBJ1-5; D gene ambiguous. The CDR3 covers 13 residues. CDR1 is KGHSH, CDR2 LQKENI, per germline. V was cut by 2 bases and J by 7 bases, with 9 bases left in between. The CDR3 protein is CASSPGLGQPQHF. The CDR3 coding sequence is TGTGCCAGCTCACCAGGTTTGGGACAGCCCCAGCATTTT. Full variable domain (missing parts from reference TRBV18 and TRBJ1-5): NAGVMQNPRHLVRRRGQEARLRCSPMKGHSHVYWYRQLPEEGLKFMVYLQKENIIDESGMPKERFSAEFPKEGPSILRIQQVVRGDSAAYFCASSPGLGQPQHFGDGTRLSIL.

The chain is built from TRBV11-2 and TRBJ2-5; D unclear. This CDR3 is built from 11 residues. Germline V gives CDR1 SGHAT, CDR2 FQNNGV. Trimming left V 5 bases short and J 7 bases short, with 8 bases between. The CDR3 protein is CASSRLLTQYF. In DNA, the CDR3 is TGTGCCAGCAGCAGACTGTTGACCCAGTACTTC.

The chain links TRBV27 to TRBJ2-1, with 9 positions matching TRBD1. Looked up from germline, CDR1 is MNHEY and CDR2 is SMNVEV (reference sequence). The CDR3 is made up of 15 amino acids. Trimming removed 2 bases from V and 3 bases from J; junction bases left unmatched: 2. CDR3 sequence: CASSLVGQGYNEQFF. DNA for the CDR3: TGTGCCAGCAGTTTAGTGGGACAGGGCTACAATGAGCAGTTCTTC.

This chain connects TRBV18 to TRBJ2-1, with 10 bases aligning to TRBD2. The J segment lost 13 bases and the V segment lost 8 bases, leaving 17 bases of the junction unmatched. The CDR3 runs to 15 residues. Germline V lookup: CDR1 KGHSH, CDR2 LQKENI. In DNA, the CDR3 is TGTGCCAGCGCAAACTCGTACATAGCGGGAGGAGCTCAGTTCTTC. Its protein is CASANSYIAGGAQFF.

The chain is built from TRBV7-8 and TRBJ2-5; maybe TRBD2 (8 bases). Germline-derived CDR1 and CDR2 are SGHVS and FQNEAQ. This CDR3 is built from 20 residues. Trimming took 2 bases from V and 5 from J, leaving 30 bases between them. CDR3 loop: CASSLPGGVRGPNTLETQYF. CDR3 DNA: TGTGCCAGCAGCTTACCCGGGGGGGTGAGGGGGCCCAACACGTTGGAGACCCAGTACTTC.

The chain recombines TRBV29-1 with TRBJ2-7; D is possibly TRBD2 (6 bases). Germline V gene sequence: CDR1 SQVTM, CDR2 ANQGSEA. The CDR3 extends over 15 amino acids. Trimming left V 5 bases short and J 0 bases short, with 17 bases between. The CDR3 spells CSVILWAGSSYEQYF. In DNA form, the CDR3 reads TGCAGCGTTATCCTTTGGGCGGGGAGCTCCTACGAGCAGTACTTC.

The chain has TRBV7-9 and TRBJ2-3; TRBD1 might be the D (5 bases). Between the trimmed V and J ends, which lost 5 bases and 6 bases, there was a span of 15 bases. The CDR3 contains 14 residues. Germline CDR1 SEHNR, CDR2 FQNEAQ (reference sequence). CDR3 protein: CASSPDQGVDTQYF. CDR3 nucleotide sequence: TGTGCCAGCAGCCCTGACCAGGGTGTCGATACGCAGTATTTT.

V is TRBV14 and J is TRBJ2-1; tentatively, D is TRBD2 (6 bases). The germline CDR1 and CDR2 sequences are SGHDN and FVKESK. V lost 3 bases, J lost 8 bases, and 17 bases lay in between. This CDR3 is 15 amino acids long. As DNA, the CDR3 is TGTGCCAGCAGCCATCAGGGAAAGGGAGGCGATGAGCAGTTCTTC. It is translated as CASSHQGKGGDEQFF. Variable domain in full (rest from reference TRBV14 and TRBJ2-1): EAGVTQFPSHSVIEKGQTVTLRCDPISGHDNLYWYRRVMGKEIKFLLHFVKESKQDESGMPNNRFLAERTGGTYSTLKVQPAELEDSGVYFCASSHQGKGGDEQFFGPGTRLTVL.

This chain joins TRBV4-2 and TRBJ1-1; no clear D gene. CDR1 and CDR2 (germline): LGHNA, YNFKEQ. Trimming stripped 5 bases from V and 4 bases from J, with 17 bases between. The CDR3 spans 15 residues. The CDR3 protein is CASSLDLGPATEAFF. As DNA, the CDR3 is TGTGCCAGCAGCTTGGACCTGGGTCCCGCCACTGAAGCTTTCTTT.

The CDR3 spells CASSVAPVGGNEKLFF. As DNA, the CDR3 is TGTGCCAGCAGCGTAGCCCCAGTGGGCGGTAATGAAAAACTGTTTTTT. This chain links TRBV9 with TRBJ1-4; D gene unclear. The CDR3 extends over 16 amino acids. Between the trimmed V and J ends, which lost 0 bases and 4 bases, there was a span of 13 bases. Germline CDR1 SGDLS, CDR2 YYNGEE.

V gene TRBV2 combines with J gene TRBJ1-6; possibly TRBD1 for D (6 bases). The CDR3 sequence is 14 residues long. Germline loops: CDR1 SNHLY, CDR2 FYNNEI. Trimming stripped 8 bases from V and 7 bases from J, with 15 bases between. The CDR3 DNA reads as TGTGCCAGCCAAGGGGGGGGATGGAATTCACCCCTCCACTTT. Protein product: CASQGGGWNSPLHF.

The chain has TRBV6-5 and TRBJ2-1; no clear D. Between the trimmed V and J ends, which lost 0 bases and 2 bases, there was a span of 11 bases. CDR1 and CDR2 from the germline V gene are MNHEY and SVGAGI. CDR3 length equals 16 residues. Here the CDR3 reads CASSYSGSKAYNEQFF. CDR3 DNA sequence: TGTGCCAGCAGTTACTCAGGGTCAAAAGCCTACAATGAGCAGTTCTTC.

J is TRBJ2-7 and V is TRBV15, with 13 bases matching TRBD2. This CDR3 contains 19 residues. Germline CDR1 reads LNHNV; CDR2 reads YYDKDF (reference sequence). Losses at the gene ends were 0 bases for V and 3 bases for J; bases not matched to a gene: 11. The CDR3 DNA follows: TGTGCCACCAGCAGAGAGCCCCTAAGGCGGACTAGCGGGAGCTACGAGCAGTACTTC. Amino acids: CATSREPLRRTSGSYEQYF.

The chain employs TRBV7-2 and TRBJ2-2; D gene ambiguous. CDR1 and CDR2 from the germline V gene are SGHTA and FQGNSA. This CDR3 has 14 residues. V lost 4 bases, J lost 6 bases, and 12 bases lay in between. CDR3 DNA: TGTGCCAGCAGCTCCCTCAGTAAAGCCGGGGAGCTGTTTTTT. This translates into CASSSLSKAGELFF.

The gene calls are TRBV19 and TRBJ1-6, with TRBD1 matching over 9 bases. The trim removed 6 bases at V and 10 bases at J, leaving 7 bases unmatched. CDR1 LNHDA and CDR2 SQIVND come from the germline V gene (reference sequence). The CDR3 is made up of 14 amino acids. DNA for the CDR3: TGTGCCAGTAGAACAGGGGGCGTGTCGTCACCCCTCCACTTT. It specifies CASRTGGVSSPLHF.

The chain has TRBV19 and TRBJ2-7; D ambiguous. CDR3 length: 16 amino acids. Germline-derived CDR1 and CDR2 are LNHDA and SQIVND (reference sequence). V was cut by 4 bases and J by 5 bases, with 21 bases left in between. CDR3 nucleotide sequence: TGTGCCAGTAGTACCCCCTCGTCCCCCCTGGGTCACGAGCAGTACTTC. It encodes CASSTPSSPLGHEQYF.

The chain uses TRBV27 and TRBJ2-2, with D possibly TRBD2 on 6 matching bases. Trimming removed 4 bases at V and 6 bases at J, with 15 bases between. The CDR3 sequence is 15 residues long. Germline CDR1 is MNHEY and CDR2 is SMNVEV (reference sequence). CDR3 sequence: CASSSLAGSPGELFF. In nucleotides, the CDR3 is TGTGCCAGCAGTTCCCTGGCCGGGAGCCCCGGGGAGCTGTTTTTT.